One sample yielded the 6 T cell receptor beta chains listed below, sequenced in a study of T-cell reconstitution after alpha-beta-depleted transplantation in children (TCRdb year 2016). Libraries came from PCR. The data were produced on an Illumina HiSeq 2500. To normalize quantification of the TCRbeta repertoire, the TCR libraries were built with molecular barcoding that relied on unique molecular identifiers. Using fastp trimming at Q25 and MiXCR clonotype assembly, TCRdb reanalyzed the public sequencing data and kept in-frame beta chains. Rows are unified per CDR3 protein, each entry keeping the most common DNA and genes. The sample contains roughly 670,000 distinct CDR3 sequences, around 13% of them found a single time. The top ten clones comprise around 0.8% of the sample. The treatment or condition label, read with the paper, signifies: allogeneic hematopoietic cell transplantation with graft depleted of TCRalphabeta T cells and CD19 B cells.

The source was PBMCs, collected before TCRalphabeta/CD19-depleted stem cell transplant. The receptors were gathered from a girl aged 2 to 10 with congenital amegakaryocytic thrombocytopenia, due to receive a stem cell transplant.

This clonotype is a singleton in its sample. A clone one base away is much larger, so this may be a read error. The V gene is TRBV12-3 or TRBV12-4, the J gene TRBJ2-2, with a weak D call TRBD1 (5 bases). The CDR3 covers 15 residues. The CDR3 bases are TGTGGCAGCAGCATTGGACATGGTGAACCCGGGGAGCTGTTTTTT. This encodes CGSSIGHGEPGELFF.

This clonotype was seen a handful of times. The rearrangement joins TRBV12-5 to TRBJ2-1, with D perhaps assigned TRBD1 or TRBD2 (5 bases each). The CDR3 is 16 residues long. Germline lookup yields CDR1 LGHNT and CDR2 FRNRAP. Trimming shortened V by 6 bases and J by 5 bases, and 20 bases separated the two germline ends. As DNA, the CDR3 is TGTGCTAGTGGGTCCCTTGGGGGTTACGGGAACAATGAGCAGTTCTTC. It codes for CASGSLGGYGNNEQFF.

Ten or more counts support this clonotype. This chain uses TRBV28 with TRBJ1-5; the D is unclear. The CDR3 is made up of 15 amino acids. Deletions cut 4 bases from V and 0 bases from J, with 10 bases between. CDR1 MDHEN and CDR2 SYDVKM come from the germline V gene. The CDR3 loop reads CASSWTYDSNQPQHF. The CDR3 nucleotides read TGTGCCAGCAGTTGGACGTACGATAGCAATCAGCCCCAGCATTTT.

To note about this clonotype: A read error may account for a junction end that differs from germline. The chain carries TRBV12-3 or TRBV12-4 and TRBJ2-7; D unclear. The CDR3 is 15 amino acids. CDR3 protein: CASSLGLQSLLEQSF. Here the CDR3 DNA reads TGTGCCAGCAGTTTGGGTCTTCAATCTCTTCTCGAGCAGTCCTTC.

The table lists this clonotype with many counts. The chain joins TRBV20-1 to TRBJ1-2; no clear D. CDR1 and CDR2 from the germline V gene are DFQATT and SNEGSKA (reference sequence). The CDR3 loop spans 15 amino acids. V gave up 6 bases and J gave up 2 bases, with 19 bases separating them. Written as DNA, the CDR3 is TGCAGTGCCCGGGGTACGGGAGCGAAGAACTATGGCTACACCTTC. Protein: CSARGTGAKNYGYTF.

The gene calls are TRBV21-1 and TRBJ2-4. TRBV21-1 is noted as a pseudogene. This CDR3 region has 8 residues. CDR3 coding DNA: TGTGCCATCAGCCTATCTTACTTC. As protein: CAISLSYF.